This T cell receptor (beta chain) was found in a study of control samples from healthy donors and cancer patients. Sequenced by immunoSEQ multiplex PCR; TCRdb stores in-frame clones only, minus some. The sample shows about 53,000 clones, roughly 90% of them seen only once. V was clipped by 4 bases and J by 7 bases, with 14 bases between them. This CDR3 is 14 amino acids long. The germline V gene has CDR1 MNHEY and CDR2 SVGEGT. The rearrangement links TRBV6-2 or TRBV6-3 to TRBJ2-1; weak D call: TRBD2 (5 bases). The receptor was isolated from a man between 60 and 70 years old with head and neck cancer. Source material: PBMCs. CDR3 sequence reads: CASSSDMRGNEQFF. The CDR3, as DNA: TGTGCCAGCAGTTCCGACATGAGAGGGAATGAGCAGTTCTTC.